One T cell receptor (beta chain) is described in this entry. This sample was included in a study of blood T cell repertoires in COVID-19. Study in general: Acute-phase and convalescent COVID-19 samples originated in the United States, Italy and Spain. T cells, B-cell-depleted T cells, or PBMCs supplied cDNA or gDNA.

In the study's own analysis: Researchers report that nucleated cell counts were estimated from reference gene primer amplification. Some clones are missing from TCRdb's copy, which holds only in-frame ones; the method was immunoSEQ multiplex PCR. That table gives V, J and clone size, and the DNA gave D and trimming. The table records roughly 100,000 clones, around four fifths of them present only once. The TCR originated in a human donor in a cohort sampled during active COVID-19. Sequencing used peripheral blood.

DNA of the CDR3: TGTGCCACCAGTGATTTGCGGGGGACAGGAGCCCCTGGGGCCAACGTCCTGACTTTC. It specifies CATSDLRGTGAPGANVLTF. The V gene is TRBV24-1, the J gene TRBJ2-6, with 8 bases identical to TRBD1. CDR1 and CDR2 from the germline V gene are KGHDR and SFDVKD. This CDR3 spans 19 amino acids. The junction had 8 bases not matched to a gene; V was cut back by 0 bases and J by 2 bases.